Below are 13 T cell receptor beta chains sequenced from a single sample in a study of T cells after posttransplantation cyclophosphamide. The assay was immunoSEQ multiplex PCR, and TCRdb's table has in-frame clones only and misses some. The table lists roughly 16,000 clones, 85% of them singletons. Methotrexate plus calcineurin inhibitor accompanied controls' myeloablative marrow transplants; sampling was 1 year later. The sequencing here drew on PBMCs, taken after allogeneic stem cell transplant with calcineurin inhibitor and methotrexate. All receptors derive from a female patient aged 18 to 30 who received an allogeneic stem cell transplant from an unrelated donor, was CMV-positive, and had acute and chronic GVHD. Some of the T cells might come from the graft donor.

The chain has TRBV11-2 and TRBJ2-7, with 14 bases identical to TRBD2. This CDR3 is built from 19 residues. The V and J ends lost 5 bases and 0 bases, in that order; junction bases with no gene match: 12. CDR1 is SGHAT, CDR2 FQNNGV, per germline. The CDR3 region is CASSQKAGLAGVGSYEQYF. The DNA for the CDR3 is TGTGCCAGCAGCCAAAAAGCGGGACTAGCGGGAGTTGGCTCCTACGAGCAGTACTTC.

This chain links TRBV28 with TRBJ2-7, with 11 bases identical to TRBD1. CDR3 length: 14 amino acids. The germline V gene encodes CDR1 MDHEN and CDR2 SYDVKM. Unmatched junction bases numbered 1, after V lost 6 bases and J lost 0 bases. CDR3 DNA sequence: TGTGCCAGCAGGGGACAGGGGGGCTCCTACGAGCAGTACTTC. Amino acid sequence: CASRGQGGSYEQYF.

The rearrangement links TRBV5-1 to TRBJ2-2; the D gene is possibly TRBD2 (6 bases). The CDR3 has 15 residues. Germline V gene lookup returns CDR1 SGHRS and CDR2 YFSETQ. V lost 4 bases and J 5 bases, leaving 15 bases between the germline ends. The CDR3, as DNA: TGCGCCAGCAGCCGGGACGTCGGGAGAACCGGGGAGCTGTTTTTT. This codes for CASSRDVGRTGELFF. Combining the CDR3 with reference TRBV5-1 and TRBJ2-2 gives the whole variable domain KAGVTQTPRYLIKTRGQQVTLSCSPISGHRSVSWYQQTPGQGLQFLFEYFSETQRNKGNFPGRFSGRQFSNSRSEMNVSTLELGDSALYLCASSRDVGRTGELFFGEGSRLTVL.

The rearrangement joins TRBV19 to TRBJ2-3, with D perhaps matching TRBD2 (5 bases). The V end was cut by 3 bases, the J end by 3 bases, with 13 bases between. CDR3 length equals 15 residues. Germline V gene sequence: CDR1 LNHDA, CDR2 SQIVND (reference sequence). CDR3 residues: CASSILKGVTDTQYF. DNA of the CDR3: TGTGCCAGTAGTATCTTGAAGGGAGTTACAGATACGCAGTATTTT. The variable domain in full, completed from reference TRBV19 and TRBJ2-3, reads DGGITQSPKYLFRKEGQNVTLSCEQNLNHDAMYWYRQDPGQGLRLIYYSQIVNDFQKGDIAEGYSVSREKKESFPLTVTSAQKNPTAFYLCASSILKGVTDTQYFGPGTRLTVL.

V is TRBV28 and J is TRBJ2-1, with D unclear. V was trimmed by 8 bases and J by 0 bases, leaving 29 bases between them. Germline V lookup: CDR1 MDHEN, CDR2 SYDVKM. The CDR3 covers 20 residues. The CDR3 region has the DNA TGTGCCAGCGGCGACGGATTCTTCCCCGTGGGTAACAGCTCCTACAATGAGCAGTTCTTC. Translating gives CASGDGFFPVGNSSYNEQFF.

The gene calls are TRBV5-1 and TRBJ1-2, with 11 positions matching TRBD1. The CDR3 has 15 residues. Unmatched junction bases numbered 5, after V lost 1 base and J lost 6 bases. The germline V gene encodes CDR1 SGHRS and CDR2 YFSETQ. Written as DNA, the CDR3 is TGCGCCAGCAGCTTGTCTGGACAGGGGGCAGATGGCTACACCTTC. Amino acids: CASSLSGQGADGYTF. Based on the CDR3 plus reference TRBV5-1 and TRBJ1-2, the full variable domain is KAGVTQTPRYLIKTRGQQVTLSCSPISGHRSVSWYQQTPGQGLQFLFEYFSETQRNKGNFPGRFSGRQFSNSRSEMNVSTLELGDSALYLCASSLSGQGADGYTFGSGTRLTVV.

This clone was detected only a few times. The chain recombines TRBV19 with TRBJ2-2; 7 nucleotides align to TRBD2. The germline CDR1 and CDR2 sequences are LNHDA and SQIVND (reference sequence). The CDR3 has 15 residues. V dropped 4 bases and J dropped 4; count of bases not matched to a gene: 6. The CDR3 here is CASSRGGGPTGELFF. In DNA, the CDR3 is TGTGCCAGTAGTAGGGGGGGAGGGCCCACCGGGGAGCTGTTTTTT.

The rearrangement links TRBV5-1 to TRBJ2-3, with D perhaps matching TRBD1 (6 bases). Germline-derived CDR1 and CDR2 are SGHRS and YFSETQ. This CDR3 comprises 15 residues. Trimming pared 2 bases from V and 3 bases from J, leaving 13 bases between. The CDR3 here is CASSLTGIWTDTQYF. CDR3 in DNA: TGCGCCAGCAGCTTAACAGGGATTTGGACAGATACGCAGTATTTT.

The CDR3 protein is CASSLGRGQGPYNEQFF. The DNA for the CDR3 is TGCGCCAGCAGCTTGGGTAGGGGACAGGGGCCCTACAATGAGCAGTTCTTC. The chain employs TRBV5-1 and TRBJ2-1; 10 positions match TRBD1. Germline lookup yields CDR1 SGHRS and CDR2 YFSETQ. Trimming removed 0 bases from V and 2 bases from J; junction bases left unmatched: 5. There are 17 residues in the CDR3.

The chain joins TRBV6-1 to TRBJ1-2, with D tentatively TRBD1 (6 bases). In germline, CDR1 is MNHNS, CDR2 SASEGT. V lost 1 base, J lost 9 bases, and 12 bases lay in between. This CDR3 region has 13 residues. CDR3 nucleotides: TGTGCCAGCAGTGAAGAATTCCAGGGGAGCTACACCTTC. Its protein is CASSEEFQGSYTF.

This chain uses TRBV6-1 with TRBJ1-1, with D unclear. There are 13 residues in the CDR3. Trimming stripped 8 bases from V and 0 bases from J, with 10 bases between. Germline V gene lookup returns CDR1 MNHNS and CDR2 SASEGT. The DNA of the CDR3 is TGTGCCAGCCACACAGTAATGAACACTGAAGCTTTCTTT. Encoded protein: CASHTVMNTEAFF.

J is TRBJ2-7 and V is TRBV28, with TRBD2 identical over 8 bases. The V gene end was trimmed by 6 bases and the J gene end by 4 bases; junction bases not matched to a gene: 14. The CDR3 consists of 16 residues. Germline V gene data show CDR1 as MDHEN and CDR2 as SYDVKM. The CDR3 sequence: CASSTYRLAPLYEQYF. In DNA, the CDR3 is TGTGCCAGCAGCACCTATCGACTAGCGCCGTTGTACGAGCAGTACTTC.

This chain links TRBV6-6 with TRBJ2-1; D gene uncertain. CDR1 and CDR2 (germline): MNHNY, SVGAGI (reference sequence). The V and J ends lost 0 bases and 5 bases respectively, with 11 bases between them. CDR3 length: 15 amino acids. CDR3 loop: CASSYSLGSNNEQFF. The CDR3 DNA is TGTGCCAGCAGTTACTCGCTCGGGTCTAACAATGAGCAGTTCTTC.